The clone carrying this T cell receptor (beta chain) has just a few counts. Its matching antigen is unknown. Selection for sequencing was limited to patients who had shown CD8+CD57+ cell expansion by flow cytometry. There was no therapy given to any patient before the blood sampling took place. Trimming shortened V by 5 bases and J by 3 bases, and 5 bases separated the two germline ends. CDR1 SGHTA and CDR2 FQGTGA come from the germline V gene. The length of the CDR3 is 11 residues. These data are taken from a study of CD8+CD57+ T cells in acquired aplastic anemia. Study summary: Isolated CD4+ and CD8+ cells, once sorted, yielded DNA averaging around 3.3 ug. The study, taken as a whole, reports: Between patients and controls, roughly 29 CD8+ CDR3 sequences were found in common.

The TCR beta profiling, which covered VDJ combination and CDR3 sequence, was carried out using genomic DNA as the template. TCRdb analysed the reads with MiXCR anew, one entry per CDR3 protein. The sample shows 50,000 to 65,000 distinct CDR3 sequences, around 57% of them seen only once. The receptor was isolated from a human donor with aplastic anemia. The sample consisted of sorted CD4+, CD8+, or CD8+CD57+ T cells (not recorded which) from PBMCs. The chain combines TRBV7-3 with TRBJ2-7; D call uncertain. The CDR3 DNA is TGTGCCAGCAGCGACCGCTACGAGCAGTACTTC. Translated: CASSDRYEQYF.